This is a list of T cell receptor beta chains from one sample in a study of OX40 agonist ivuxolimab in advanced cancers. Profiling relied on immunoSEQ multiplex PCR, and the TCRdb table lists in-frame clones only, not all of them. Of tens of thousands of clones in the sample, approximately 90% were seen once. The source was CD4+ or CD8+ T cells sorted from blood, collected in a trial of the OX40 agonist ivuxolimab. The receptors shown here come from an adult with an advanced solid tumor such as melanoma, head and neck, liver or kidney cancer. CDR3s include the opening cysteine and the closing phenylalanine or tryptophan. A D gene is named only where the DNA matches it firmly. Only some rows state a clone size, as once, few, many or a class for expanded clones.

-	TRBD2	TRBV5-5	TRBJ2-1	CASSSSTSGGGRIAYNEQFF	TGTGCCAGCAGCTCCTCGACTAGCGGAGGGGGGAGGATAGCCTACAATGAGCAGTTCTTC
-	TRBD1	TRBV23-1	TRBJ2-3	CASSLDRGSTDTQYF	TGCGCCAGCAGTCTCGACAGGGGGAGCACAGATACGCAGTATTTT
-	-	TRBV5-8	TRBJ1-6	CASSPEGNGNSPLHF	TGTGCCAGCAGCCCGGAGGGGAATGGTAATTCACCCCTCCACTTT
once	-	TRBV15	TRBJ1-4	CATSRDRLGGASNEKLFF	TGTGCCACCAGCAGAGATCGTTTGGGGGGCGCGTCTAATGAAAAACTGTTTTTT
-	-	TRBV5-4	TRBJ1-4	CASSLFADLAANEKLFF	TGTGCCAGCAGCTTATTCGCAGACCTAGCGGCTAATGAAAAACTGTTTTTT
-	TRBD2	TRBV11-2	TRBJ2-7	CASSQTLAGSSYEQYF	TGTGCCAGCAGCCAGACACTAGCGGGAAGCTCCTACGAGCAGTACTTC
once	TRBD2	TRBV13	TRBJ2-2	CASSPQGLAGGHGELFF	TGTGCCAGCAGCCCACAAGGACTAGCGGGAGGTCACGGGGAGCTGTTTTTT
-	-	TRBV14	TRBJ1-6	CASSQGYRVLDSPLHF	TGTGCCAGCAGCCAAGGGTACAGGGTCCTAGATTCACCCCTCCACTTT
-	-	TRBV27	TRBJ1-5	CASSASGGNQPQHF	TGTGCCAGCAGTGCATCAGGGGGCAATCAGCCCCAGCATTTT
-	-	TRBV5-8	TRBJ2-7	CASSSLGGYYYEQYF	TGTGCCAGCAGCTCACTCGGTGGCTACTACTACGAGCAGTACTTC
-	-	TRBV5-5	TRBJ2-3	CASSWGGLTDTQYF	TGTGCCAGCAGCTGGGGGGGCTTGACAGATACGCAGTATTTT
-	TRBD2	TRBV5-6	TRBJ2-1	CASSRGLAGVSTYNEQFF	TGTGCCAGCAGTCGGGGACTAGCGGGAGTTAGTACCTACAATGAGCAGTTCTTC
-	-	TRBV7-9	TRBJ2-7	CASSSESGPFSYEQYF	TGTGCCAGCAGCTCAGAAAGCGGACCCTTCTCCTACGAGCAGTACTTC
-	TRBD2	TRBV11-2	TRBJ2-1	CASSLEAGGPNNEQFF	TGTGCCAGCAGCTTAGAAGCGGGAGGGCCAAACAATGAGCAGTTCTTC
once	-	TRBV7-9	TRBJ1-5	CASSLAGGVQPQHF	TGTGCCAGCAGCTTAGCCGGGGGTGTTCAGCCCCAGCATTTT
-	TRBD2	TRBV19	TRBJ2-7	CASRPGWGGRACSYEQYF	TGTGCCAGTAGACCGGGTTGGGGCGGGAGGGCCTGTTCGTACGAGCAGTACTTC
-	-	TRBV27	TRBJ2-5	CASGWETQYF	TGTGCCAGCGGCTGGGAGACCCAGTACTTC
-	-	TRBV30	TRBJ1-2	CAWTGEDYGYTF	TGTGCCTGGACAGGGGAGGACTATGGCTACACCTTC
medium-sized	-	TRBV5-6	TRBJ2-7	CASSLGTADEQYF	TGTGCCAGCAGCTTGGGGACGGCTGATGAGCAGTACTTC
-	-	TRBV7-9	TRBJ1-2	CASSSRGDAGGYTF	TGTGCCAGCAGCTCCAGGGGAGACGCCGGAGGCTACACCTTC
once	-	TRBV4-3	TRBJ2-1	CASSQGTSQSSYNEQFF	TGCGCCAGCAGCCAAGGAACAAGCCAGAGCTCCTACAATGAGCAGTTCTTC
-	TRBD2	TRBV2	TRBJ2-7	CASSEKRLAPYEQYF	TGTGCCAGCAGTGAAAAGAGACTAGCTCCCTACGAGCAGTACTTC